The 8 T cell receptor beta chains listed next were all sequenced from one sample in a study of blood T cell repertoires in COVID-19. TCRdb's copy holds only in-frame clones and misses some; the assay was immunoSEQ multiplex PCR. This table holds about 220,000 clones, 84% found once. The sequencing input was PBMCs or T cells enriched from blood (not recorded which). Source of these receptors: a woman between 35 and 50 years old who had recovered from COVID-19.

The chain carries TRBV28 and TRBJ2-7; TRBD2 matches 8 bases. The J segment lost 4 bases and the V segment lost 5 bases, leaving 1 base of the junction unmatched. Germline CDR1 and CDR2: MDHEN and SYDVKM. The CDR3 is made up of 12 amino acids. DNA for the CDR3: TGTGCCAGCAGTATAGCGGGATACGAGCAGTACTTC. This encodes CASSIAGYEQYF.

This sequence joins TRBV2 and TRBJ2-5; TRBD2 agrees at 12 bases. The CDR3 spans 15 residues. With V trimmed by 5 bases and J by 2 bases, 3 bases remained unmatched. Germline V CDR1 and CDR2: SNHLY, FYNNEI. The CDR3 region is CASSSLAGGQETQYF. CDR3 nucleotides: TGTGCCAGCAGTTCACTAGCGGGAGGACAAGAGACCCAGTACTTC.

This chain connects TRBV29-1 to TRBJ2-3, with 8 bases matching TRBD1. CDR3 length: 14 residues. The junction had 9 bases not matched to a gene; V was cut back by 7 bases and J by 3 bases. CDR1 and CDR2 (germline): SQVTM, ANQGSEA. CDR3 nucleotide sequence: TGCAGCGCTTCCCAGGGGGCGAGAACAGATACGCAGTATTTT. As protein: CSASQGARTDTQYF.

This clone occurred a few times. The chain is built from TRBV18 and TRBJ1-1; D is uncertain. Germline assignment: CDR1 KGHSH and CDR2 LQKENI. This CDR3 comprises 16 residues. V lost 1 base to trimming and J lost 0 bases, with 12 bases between them. The chain's CDR3 is CASSPLSRSMNTEAFF. In DNA form, the CDR3 reads TGTGCCAGCTCACCACTATCGCGATCGATGAACACTGAAGCTTTCTTT.

This chain uses TRBV6-2 or TRBV6-3 with TRBJ2-5; the D gene is possibly TRBD2 (6 bases). The CDR3 runs 17 residues. Trimming took 0 bases from V and 4 from J, leaving 18 bases between them. Germline CDR1 MNHEY, CDR2 SVGEGT. The CDR3 DNA follows: TGTGCCAGCAGTTACTCCTTTAGCGGACCCTCTCGAGAGACCCAGTACTTC. Its translation: CASSYSFSGPSRETQYF.

This clone has only one observation. The chain joins TRBV29-1 to TRBJ1-1, with 7 bases matching TRBD1. The V segment lost 6 bases and the J segment 5 bases; nucleotides outside the gene matches: 9. The CDR3 contains 13 residues. Germline V gene sequence: CDR1 SQVTM, CDR2 ANQGSEA. CDR3 region: CSVNQGGRTEAFF. CDR3 nucleotide sequence: TGCAGCGTCAATCAGGGGGGCCGGACTGAAGCTTTCTTT.

The chain joins TRBV19 to TRBJ1-6; the D is unclear. Trimming stripped 5 bases from V and 8 bases from J, with 10 bases between. The CDR3 runs 13 residues. Germline CDR1 is LNHDA and CDR2 is SQIVND (reference sequence). The CDR3 region is CASSLHRDSPLHF. CDR3 in DNA: TGTGCCAGTAGTCTCCATAGAGATTCACCCCTCCACTTT.

For the CDR3, the DNA is TGTGCCAGCAGCTTACTAGCGGGAGGATTGAGCGGGGAGCTGTTTTTT. As protein: CASSLLAGGLSGELFF. This chain links TRBV11-2 with TRBJ2-2, with 11 bases matching TRBD2. Germline assignment: CDR1 SGHAT and CDR2 FQNNGV. This CDR3 comprises 16 residues. V lost 2 bases to trimming and J lost 7 bases; unmatched junction nucleotides: 6.